This entry features one T cell receptor beta chain sequence. What it recognizes is unknown. The PCR used 60 Vbeta and 13 Jbeta primers. Some clones are missing from TCRdb's copy, which holds only in-frame ones; the method was immunoSEQ multiplex PCR. The data contain more than 95,000 clones, roughly 76% of them seen just once; the ten biggest clones take up 15% to 20%. This sample is part of a study of cytomegalovirus exposure and HLA in healthy donors. Study-wide results and limits: One cluster of highly shared sequence variants probably arose as a sequencing artifact. Solely CMV serostatus was available to characterize immune exposure. The study listed 164 cytomegalovirus-associated TCR beta chains.

Per the germline V gene, CDR1 is MNHEY and CDR2 is SVGAGI. The CDR3 totals 13 residues. The ends were cut back, 2 bases at V and 8 bases at J, with 12 bases in the middle. The chain joins TRBV6-5 to TRBJ1-2; TRBD1 might be the D (6 bases). The sequencing input was PBMCs. The sequence was collected from a man in his fifties or sixties in good health and CMV-seropositive. CDR3 in amino acids: CASSYPDRRGYTF. In DNA, the CDR3 is TGTGCCAGCAGTTACCCCGACAGGCGGGGCTACACCTTC.